This TCR beta chain was identified during a study of T cell responses to AZD1222 COVID-19 vaccine. Trimming left V 0 bases short and J 0 bases short, with 14 bases between. From germline, CDR1 is LGHDT and CDR2 YNNKEL (reference sequence). The CDR3 is made up of 17 amino acids. Only in-frame clones appear in the TCRdb table, and some are missing; sequencing was by immunoSEQ multiplex PCR. The table includes 80,000 to 85,000 clones, 75% to 95% detected once. Study-level results: Vaccine-related CD4 TCRs covered spike, predominating at 160-218 and 743-854. There were repertoire samples only from the period after the peak T cell response. Just a handful of people given AZD1222 tested seropositive at baseline.

To note about this clone: As yet, its antigen is unknown.

Sequenced here: peripheral blood, sampled 28 days after the second AZD1222 dose. The chain recombines TRBV3-1 (or the pseudogene TRBV3-2) with TRBJ2-5; TRBD2 is a possible D gene (5 bases). The source is an adult who received the AZD1222 COVID-19 vaccine. CDR3 DNA sequence: TGTGCCAGCAGCCAAGAAGGGATAGCCGGGGACCAAGAGACCCAGTACTTC. Translated, it gives CASSQEGIAGDQETQYF.